Reported below is one TCR beta chain. This record belongs to a study of T cell changes during pregnancy in multiple sclerosis. The method was immunoSEQ multiplex PCR; TCRdb's version includes in-frame clones alone and lacks a portion of them. The table lists around 35,000 clones, 92% of them singletons. The germline gives CDR1 SGHTA, CDR2 FQGNSA. Deletions cut 2 bases from V and 3 bases from J, with 17 bases between. The CDR3 is 16 amino acids. The J gene is TRBJ2-7, the V gene TRBV7-2; perhaps TRBD1 as D (5 bases). This specimen consisted of CD4+ T cells from peripheral blood mononuclear cells, obtained after pregnancy. This TCR was recovered from a female donor with multiple sclerosis, enrolled in a pregnancy study. CDR3 sequence: CASSLLGGQGDYEQYF. The CDR3 DNA is TGTGCCAGCAGCTTATTAGGTGGGCAGGGTGACTACGAGCAGTACTTC.